This T cell receptor beta chain was identified during a study of cytotoxic CD8 clonotypes in ibrutinib-treated CLL. Study details: Partial responses totalled approximately 25 and complete responses 2; after median approximately 64 months, 14 remained remitted and approximately twelve progressed.

The CDR3 runs to 12 residues. The V gene's germline CDR1 is MNHEY and CDR2 SVGAGI. The ends lost 5 bases at V and 6 bases at J; junction bases unmatched: 2. Target depth was 1 in 200,000 to 1 in 1 million T cells, about 10x per clonotype. The method was immunoSEQ multiplex PCR; TCRdb's version includes in-frame clones alone and lacks a portion of them. Of about 19,000 clones listed, approximately 81% are singletons. Study outcomes and limitations: Progressing and sustained-remission patients had different sampling times. Clonality showed a rise at ibrutinib response that reversed toward baseline at progression.

Concerning this clone itself: Its antigen remains unidentified.

V is TRBV6-5 and J is TRBJ2-3; 7 bases fit TRBD1. Here the sequenced sample was PBMCs, taken before ibrutinib treatment. The TCR sequence derives from a human donor with chronic lymphocytic leukemia. The CDR3 sequence: CASSTGVDTQYF. The CDR3 nucleotides read TGTGCCAGCAGTACAGGGGTGGATACGCAGTATTTT.